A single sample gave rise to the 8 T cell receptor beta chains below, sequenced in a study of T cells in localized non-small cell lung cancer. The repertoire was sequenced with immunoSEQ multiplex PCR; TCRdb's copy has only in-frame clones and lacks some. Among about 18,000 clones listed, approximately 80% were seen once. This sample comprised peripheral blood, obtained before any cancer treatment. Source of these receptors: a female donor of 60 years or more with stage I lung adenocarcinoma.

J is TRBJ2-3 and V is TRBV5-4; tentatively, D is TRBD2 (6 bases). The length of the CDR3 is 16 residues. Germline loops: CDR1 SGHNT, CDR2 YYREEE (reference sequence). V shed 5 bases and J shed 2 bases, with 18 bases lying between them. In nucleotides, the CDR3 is TGTGCCAGCAGTGGAGGGCAGGCGCTTTACACAGATACGCAGTATTTT. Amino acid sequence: CASSGGQALYTDTQYF. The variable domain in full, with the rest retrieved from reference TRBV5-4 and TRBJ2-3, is ETGVTQSPTHLIKTRGQQVTLRCSSQSGHNTVSWYQQALGQGPQFIFQYYREEENGRGNFPPRFSGLQFPNYSSELNVNALELDDSALYLCASSGGQALYTDTQYFGPGTRLTVL.

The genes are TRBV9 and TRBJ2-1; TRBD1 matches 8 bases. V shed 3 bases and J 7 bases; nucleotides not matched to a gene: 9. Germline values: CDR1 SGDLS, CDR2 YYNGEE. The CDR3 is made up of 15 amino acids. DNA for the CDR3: TGTGCCAGCAGCGCAAGGACAGGGTTGATGAATGAGCAGTTCTTC. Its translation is CASSARTGLMNEQFF.

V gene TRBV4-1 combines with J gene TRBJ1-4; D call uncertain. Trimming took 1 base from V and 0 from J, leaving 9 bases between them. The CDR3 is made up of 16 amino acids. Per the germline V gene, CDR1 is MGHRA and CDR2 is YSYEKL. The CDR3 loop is CASSQGTVATNEKLFF. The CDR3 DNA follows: TGCGCCAGCAGCCAAGGGACGGTTGCAACTAATGAAAAACTGTTTTTT.

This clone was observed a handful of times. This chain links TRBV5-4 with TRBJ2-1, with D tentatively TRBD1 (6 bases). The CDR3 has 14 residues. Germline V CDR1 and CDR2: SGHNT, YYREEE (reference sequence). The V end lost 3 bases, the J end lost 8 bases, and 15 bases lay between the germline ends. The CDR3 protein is CASSWGYGGDEQFF. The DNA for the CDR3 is TGTGCCAGCAGCTGGGGCTATGGGGGCGATGAGCAGTTCTTC. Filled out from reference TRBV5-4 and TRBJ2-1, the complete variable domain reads ETGVTQSPTHLIKTRGQQVTLRCSSQSGHNTVSWYQQALGQGPQFIFQYYREEENGRGNFPPRFSGLQFPNYSSELNVNALELDDSALYLCASSWGYGGDEQFFGPGTRLTVL.

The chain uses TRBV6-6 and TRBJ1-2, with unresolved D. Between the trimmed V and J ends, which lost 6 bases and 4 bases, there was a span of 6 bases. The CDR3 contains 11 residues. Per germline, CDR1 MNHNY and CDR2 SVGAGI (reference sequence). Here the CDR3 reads CASRGLYGYTF. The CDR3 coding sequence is TGTGCCAGCAGAGGACTCTATGGCTACACCTTC.

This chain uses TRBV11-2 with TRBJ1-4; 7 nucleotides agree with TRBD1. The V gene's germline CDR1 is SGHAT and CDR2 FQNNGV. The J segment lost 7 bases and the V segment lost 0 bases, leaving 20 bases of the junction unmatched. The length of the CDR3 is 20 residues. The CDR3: CASSLDPRAGGKPRSEKLFF. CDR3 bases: TGTGCCAGCAGCTTAGATCCAAGGGCAGGGGGTAAACCCAGGAGTGAAAAACTGTTTTTT.

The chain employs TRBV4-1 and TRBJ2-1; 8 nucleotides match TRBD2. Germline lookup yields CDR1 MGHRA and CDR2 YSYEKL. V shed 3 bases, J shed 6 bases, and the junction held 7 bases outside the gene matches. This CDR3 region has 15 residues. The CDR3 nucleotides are TGCGCCAGCAGCCACAGCCCAGCGGGGGCCAATGAGCAGTTCTTC. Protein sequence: CASSHSPAGANEQFF.

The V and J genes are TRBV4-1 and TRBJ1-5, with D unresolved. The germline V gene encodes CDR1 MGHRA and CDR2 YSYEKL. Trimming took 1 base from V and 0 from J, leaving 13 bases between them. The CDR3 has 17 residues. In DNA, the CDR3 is TGCGCCAGCAGCCAAGCAGTGGGAGGAGCTAGCAATCAGCCCCAGCATTTT. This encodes CASSQAVGGASNQPQHF.